The text below deals with one TCR beta chain. Its antigen remains unidentified. No much larger clone exists at a distance of one base, and base qualities are not known. This record comes from a study of regulatory T cells in long-lasting Graves disease (dated by TCRdb to 2020 to 2022). Study-wide context: Newly diagnosed Graves' disease patients had taken antithyroid drugs for less than 3 months. The study took place in China and was registered as a clinical trial. This study used TCR sequencing and RNA sequencing of peripheral blood to compare persistent Graves' disease patients against newly diagnosed Graves' disease patients. A total of 33 samples underwent TCR sequencing, from around 13 patients with persistent Graves' disease and approximately 20 patients with newly diagnosed Graves' disease.

This specimen's time point label, interpreted: newly diagnosed GD, antithyroid drugs for less than 3 months. RNA was extracted from PBMCs in TRIzol for both TCR sequencing and RNA sequencing. The diagnosis of Graves' disease followed American Thyroid Association guidelines. Recruitment of patients was carried out at an endocrinology department in Xi'an, China. Each patient gave approximately 9 milliliters of peripheral blood, collected in an EDTA anticoagulant tube. PBMCs were isolated by Ficoll Paque Plus density gradient separation without further T cell sorting. An Agilent 2100 Bioanalyzer and agarose gel were used to assess RNA quality, and a NanoDrop 2000 was used to measure RNA concentration. Study-wide findings and limitations: Because the primary lesion, thyroid tissue, could not be accessed, the study looked at peripheral blood alone. TRBV28, TRBJ1-2 and TRBJ2-5 were preferentially used in persistent disease, while TRBV20-1 and TRBJ2-1 were favored in newly diagnosed disease. Sequencing and analysis were limited to the TCR beta chain. Persistent Graves' disease patients showed lower TCR Shannon entropy and fewer highly expanded clones than newly diagnosed patients, suggesting clonal expansion. Persistent patients shared more public clonotypes among themselves (2,741) than newly diagnosed patients did (about 1,000). As a limitation, the authors acknowledged that the small sample size may reduce accuracy.

The library was obtained by multiplex PCR. Sequencing was carried out with an Illumina HiSeq 4000. TCR beta libraries were built with iRepertoire HTBI primers and Arm-PCR amplification of CDR3 regions. Before sequencing, the PCR products underwent gel purification. Concerning the study's data processing: Gene usage analysis of CDR3 amino acid clonotypes used the 62 TRBV and about 15 TRBJ segments found across samples. COPE and FqMerger were used to merge filtered high-quality paired reads into contigs. Contigs were aligned with BLAST to IMGT TRBV, TRBD and TRBJ reference genes, and CDR3 was defined per IMGT. Highly expanded clones were defined as clonotypes with a frequency above 0.1%. Repertoire diversity was measured by Shannon entropy, and V-J evenness by the Gini coefficient. Clonotypes shared by more than one individual were considered public. TCRdb reprocessed the public reads (quality trimming at Q25 with fastp, clone calling with MiXCR) and kept in-frame beta chains. Each CDR3 protein gets just one entry, which takes the most common genes and DNA from the rows behind it. TCRdb assigned the V and J calls; the authors' analysis was not used. Across this sample there are around 500,000 distinct CDR3 sequences, with roughly 15% seen only once. Of the sample, roughly 25% is held by the ten largest clones.

The junction shows trimming of 6 bases on V and 1 base on J, and the gene matches do not reach 8 bases of it. Reading from cysteine to phenylalanine, the CDR3 counts 16 amino acids. Of the read, only the CDR3 DNA is kept; its 48 bases are in frame from base 1. CDR1 MDHEN and CDR2 SYDVKM were looked up in the germline V gene. This sample also belongs to another study, concerning T cells in Graves' hyperthyroidism and ophthalmopathy. The second study also describes: A patient counted as having stable Graves' hyperthyroidism if no progression to ophthalmopathy occurred over 18 months of follow-up. Hyperthyroidism patients were aged 18 to 65 years and newly diagnosed, with disease duration of less than 2 months. Exclusion was applied to patients with uncontrolled infections, other autoimmune diseases, pregnancy or lactation. Diagnoses were based on clinical symptoms, serum thyroxine and TRAb, thyroid ultrasound and orbital computed tomography. The first round of RT-PCR for the TCR CDR3 was performed with the HTBI primer set and the Qiagen OneStep RT-PCR kit. Most expanded thyroid clonotypes (frequency above 0.001) were also detected in blood, suggesting blood repertoires may reflect thyroid immune responses. A model built on a 13 V-J signature distinguished ophthalmopathy from stable hyperthyroidism, reaching around 90% sensitivity and approximately 83% specificity in cross-validation and 80%/75% in testing. In validation, the model predicted progression to ophthalmopathy with approximately 71% sensitivity and approximately 78% specificity, a median of roughly seven months before onset. TCR V-J signatures able to tell the groups apart were searched for in a discovery cohort of 100 patients, of whom more than 40 had Graves' ophthalmopathy and around 58 had stable Graves' hyperthyroidism. Whether ophthalmopathy could be predicted prospectively was tested in an independent validation cohort made up of 18 to 20 hyperthyroidism patients plus 17 patients who later progressed to ophthalmopathy. The roughly 100 discovery patients were randomly divided into training and test sets at a 7:3 ratio. In six Graves' hyperthyroidism patients, the study also compared T-cell repertoires from thyroid tissue with T-cell repertoires from blood. After blood sampling, hyperthyroidism patients were treated with methimazole at a starting dose of 30 mg daily, and ophthalmopathy patients were treated with high-dose intravenous methylprednisolone. The libraries were constructed in a second round of multiplex PCR and then size-selected and purified. The libraries were sequenced on an Illumina HiSeq2000 using paired-end 100 bp reads. Raw data were processed with SOAPnuke, discarding reads with adapters, uncalled bases, mean Phred below 15, or no exact constant-primer or identifier match. COPE v1.2.5 was used to merge high-quality paired reads, and clonotypes were defined as unique nucleotide sequences. Clonotypes were aligned to IMGT TRBV, TRBD and TRBJ reference segments using MiTCR v1.1. Analysis was restricted to V-J combinations with a frequency above 0.0001, which covered 98% to 99.2% of repertoires. A TCS score was defined as the ratio between F50 (clonal expansion) and ExV (chaos), using BLOSUM62-based TCRdist between CDR3 peptides within each V-J. Welch's t-statistics and random forest reduced fewer than 550 V-J features to 10 to 15, which were used in a naive Bayes classifier (R e1071). No statistical method was used to set the sample size in advance, and investigators knew the group allocation. TCR Vbeta CDR3 sequencing of 120 to 150 peripheral blood samples (43 ophthalmopathy, 75 to 80 hyperthyroidism and roughly 17 progressor patients) is reported in the paper.

The receptor was isolated from a woman aged 35 to 59 with Graves disease. Donor details come from another sample of the same person, matched by shared clones. The rearranged chain carries TRBV28 and TRBJ2-3, and 9 junction bases match TRBD2. The sample was peripheral blood mononuclear cells (PBMCs), taken at new diagnosis, from a patient treated with antithyroid drugs. The CDR3 protein sequence reads: CASSHLAGLGTDTQYF. The bases are TGTGCCAGCAGCCACCTAGCGGGACTAGGCACAGATACGCAGTATTTT.